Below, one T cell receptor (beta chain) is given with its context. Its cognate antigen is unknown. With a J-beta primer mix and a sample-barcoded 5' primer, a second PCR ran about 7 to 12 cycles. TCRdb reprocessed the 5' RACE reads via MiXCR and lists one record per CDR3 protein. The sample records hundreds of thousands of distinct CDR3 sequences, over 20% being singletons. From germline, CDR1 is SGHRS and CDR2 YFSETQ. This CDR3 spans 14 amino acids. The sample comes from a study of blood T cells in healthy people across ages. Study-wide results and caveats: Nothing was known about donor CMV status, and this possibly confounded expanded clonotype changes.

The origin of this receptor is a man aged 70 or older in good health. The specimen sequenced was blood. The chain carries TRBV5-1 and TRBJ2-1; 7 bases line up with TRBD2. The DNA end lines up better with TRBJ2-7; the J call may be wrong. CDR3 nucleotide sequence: TGCGCCAGCAGCTCCGTGACTAGCCACTACGAGCAGTACTTC. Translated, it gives CASSSVTSHYEQYF.